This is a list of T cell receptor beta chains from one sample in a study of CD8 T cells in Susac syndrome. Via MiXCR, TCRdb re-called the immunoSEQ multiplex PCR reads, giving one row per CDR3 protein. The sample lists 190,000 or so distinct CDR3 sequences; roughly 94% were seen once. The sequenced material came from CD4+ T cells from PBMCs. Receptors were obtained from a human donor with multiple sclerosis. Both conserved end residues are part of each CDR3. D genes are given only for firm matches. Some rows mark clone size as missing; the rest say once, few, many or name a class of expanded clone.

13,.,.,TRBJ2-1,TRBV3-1,TGTGCCAGCAGCCAAGATCGACGGGGGCCGCGGTTCTTC,CASSQDRRGPRFF
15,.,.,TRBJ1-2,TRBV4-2,TGTGCCAGCAGCCAAGACGCGACAGGCCCCTATGGCTACACCTTC,CASSQDATGPYGYTF
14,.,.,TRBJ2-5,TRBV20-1,TGCAGTGCCCCTCCCCCAGGGATGCAAGAGACCCAGTACTTC,CSAPPPGMQETQYF
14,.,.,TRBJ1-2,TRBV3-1,TGTGCCAGCAGCCTTCGACAGGATGGCTATGGCTACACCTTC,CASSLRQDGYGYTF
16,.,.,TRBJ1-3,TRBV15,TGTGCCACCAGCGTAGGAAACTCCGCGACTGGAAACACCATATATTTT,CATSVGNSATGNTIYF
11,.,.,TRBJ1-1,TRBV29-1,TGCAGCACCACAGGAAACACTGAAGCTTTCTTT,CSTTGNTEAFF
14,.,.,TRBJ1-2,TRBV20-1,TGCAGTGCCCCTCCGGCGGGAGCTAACTATGGCTACACCTTC,CSAPPAGANYGYTF
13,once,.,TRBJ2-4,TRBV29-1,TGCAGCGTTGAGACCTCGGGCGAGGACATTCAGTACTTC,CSVETSGEDIQYF
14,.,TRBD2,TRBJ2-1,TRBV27,TGTGCCACCACCCCTGCGGGGGGGCCATACGAGCAGTTCTTC,CATTPAGGPYEQFF
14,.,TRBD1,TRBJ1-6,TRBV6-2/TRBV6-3,TGTGCCAGCAGTTACTCGACAGGGAAGGTTCCCCTCCACTTT,CASSYSTGKVPLHF